Listed below are T cell receptor beta chains from one sample, sequenced in a study of blood T cells in healthy people across ages. MiXCR, applied by TCRdb to the 5' RACE reads, yields one record per CDR3 protein. This table holds under 950,000 distinct CDR3 sequences, about 24% found once. Sequencing was performed on blood. These receptors came from a man aged 65 to 85 in good health. Both conserved end residues are part of each CDR3.

CDR3 protein: CSARGGGRVLYEQYF; V gene: TRBV20-1; J gene: TRBJ2-7
CDR3 protein: CASSRQGGALDEQFF; V gene: TRBV7-2; J gene: -
CDR3 protein: CASRSYLAGIADTQYF; V gene: TRBV2; J gene: TRBJ2-3
CDR3 protein: CATKAGTAPEETQYF; V gene: TRBV10-3; J gene: TRBJ2-5
CDR3 protein: CAISESGLTYNEQFF; V gene: TRBV10-3; J gene: TRBJ2-1
CDR3 protein: CATRQGANTEAFF; V gene: TRBV24-1; J gene: TRBJ1-1
CDR3 protein: CSAGTHASFLEQYF; V gene: TRBV20-1; J gene: TRBJ2-7
CDR3 protein: CATSDQTSNYGYTF; V gene: TRBV24-1; J gene: TRBJ1-2
CDR3 protein: CAISENINEQFF; V gene: TRBV10-3; J gene: TRBJ2-1
CDR3 protein: CASTSGQNNYGYTF; V gene: TRBV28; J gene: TRBJ1-2
CDR3 protein: CASSDREIHGYTF; V gene: TRBV2; J gene: TRBJ1-2
CDR3 protein: CASRSGTSERETQYF; V gene: TRBV7-3; J gene: TRBJ2-5
CDR3 protein: CASTGGRDASYNEQFF; V gene: TRBV13; J gene: TRBJ2-1
CDR3 protein: CASSPLAGGLKNIQYF; V gene: TRBV12-3/TRBV12-4; J gene: TRBJ2-4
CDR3 protein: CASSEGLVSSGNTIYF; V gene: TRBV5-1; J gene: TRBJ1-3
CDR3 protein: CSIGTLQETQYF; V gene: TRBV29-1; J gene: TRBJ2-5
CDR3 protein: CSVGAGESSGYTF; V gene: TRBV29-1; J gene: TRBJ1-2
CDR3 protein: CATSAGSGLWETQYF; V gene: TRBV24-1; J gene: TRBJ2-5
CDR3 protein: CASSADRFGEQYF; V gene: TRBV6-5; J gene: -
CDR3 protein: CSASRDRGSFF; V gene: TRBV20-1; J gene: TRBJ2-1
CDR3 protein: CASGDRVTYEQYF; V gene: TRBV2; J gene: -
CDR3 protein: CASSSQQTYNEQFF; V gene: TRBV3-1; J gene: TRBJ2-1
CDR3 protein: CASSLGPWNYGYTF; V gene: TRBV27; J gene: TRBJ1-2
CDR3 protein: CSVSRFENIQYF; V gene: TRBV29-1; J gene: TRBJ2-4
CDR3 protein: CASSTTPPGTSDQQFF; V gene: TRBV7-6; J gene: TRBJ2-1
CDR3 protein: CASSSVEVASGSDTQYF; V gene: TRBV7-9; J gene: TRBJ2-3
CDR3 protein: CASSRTSTVDTQYF; V gene: TRBV7-9; J gene: TRBJ2-3
CDR3 protein: CASRDRGWNTEAFF; V gene: TRBV6-1; J gene: TRBJ1-1
CDR3 protein: CASSQGIGRMDNSPLHF; V gene: TRBV3-1; J gene: TRBJ1-6
CDR3 protein: CASSMGPGGHETQYF; V gene: TRBV19; J gene: TRBJ2-5
CDR3 protein: CSAGPLGGQYF; V gene: TRBV20-1; J gene: TRBJ2-5
CDR3 protein: CASSPNTGPYEQYF; V gene: TRBV12-3/TRBV12-4; J gene: TRBJ2-7
CDR3 protein: CSAGTSGGTDTQYF; V gene: TRBV20-1; J gene: TRBJ2-3
CDR3 protein: CASSAGLAGVDEQFF; V gene: TRBV7-3; J gene: TRBJ2-1
CDR3 protein: CASSTQPSTDTQYF; V gene: TRBV9; J gene: TRBJ2-3
CDR3 protein: CASSYRISEEETQYF; V gene: TRBV7-9; J gene: TRBJ2-5
CDR3 protein: CASSLGPRLGNTEAFF; V gene: TRBV5-1; J gene: TRBJ1-1
CDR3 protein: CASGRQGENSPLHF; V gene: TRBV7-8; J gene: TRBJ1-6
CDR3 protein: CASSPPRGPGNTIYF; V gene: TRBV28; J gene: TRBJ1-3
CDR3 protein: CASRTGRRTEAFF; V gene: TRBV12-3/TRBV12-4; J gene: TRBJ1-1
CDR3 protein: CASSLYRSNEKLFF; V gene: TRBV12-3/TRBV12-4; J gene: TRBJ1-4
CDR3 protein: CSQSQDSYNEQFF; V gene: TRBV29-1; J gene: TRBJ2-1
CDR3 protein: CSARSPLAGGQETQYF; V gene: TRBV20-1; J gene: -
CDR3 protein: CATSGGYQETQYF; V gene: TRBV27; J gene: -
CDR3 protein: CSARLGRAAYEQYF; V gene: TRBV20-1; J gene: TRBJ2-7
CDR3 protein: CSAEGLAGNEQFF; V gene: TRBV20-1; J gene: TRBJ2-1
CDR3 protein: CASSPGRWSSYNEQFF; V gene: TRBV11-2; J gene: TRBJ2-1
CDR3 protein: CAINQGGNSPLHF; V gene: TRBV10-3; J gene: TRBJ1-6
CDR3 protein: CSAGLAGRSYEQYF; V gene: TRBV20-1; J gene: TRBJ2-7